This TCR beta chain was sequenced in a study of T cells after yellow fever vaccination. Whole-study findings and limits: A secondary response was less intense yet reached its peak sooner, at day 5 versus 15. Researchers noted that a small share of clonotypes showed up in both CD4 and CD8 compartments.

This clonotype came up a few times. The antigen is unknown. From the 5' RACE reads, TCRdb called clonotypes with MiXCR, one entry per CDR3 protein. The table shows about 320,000 distinct CDR3 sequences, with around 4.5% occurring only once. Germline assignment: CDR1 SEHNR and CDR2 FQNEAQ (reference sequence). Trimming shortened V by 7 bases and J by 2 bases, and 16 bases separated the two germline ends. CDR3 length: 15 residues. The sequence was collected from a man aged 18-30 years who received the YFV17D yellow fever vaccine. The V gene is TRBV7-9, the J gene TRBJ2-3; D is uncertain. The sample consisted of PBMCs, taken 15 days after the yellow fever booster vaccination. The CDR3 here is CASIPDRALTDTQYF. CDR3 DNA: TGTGCCAGCATCCCTGATCGGGCCCTCACAGATACGCAGTATTTT.